A selection of T cell receptor beta chains follows, all from one sample in a study of molecular identifiers for immune sequencing clone quantification. TCRdb reprocessed the PCR reads via MiXCR and lists one record per CDR3 protein. This sample has around 480,000 distinct CDR3 sequences; less than 30% occur once, and the top ten carry about 0.75%. Sequences were obtained from naive CD8+ T cells from blood, with Jurkat cell RNA spiked in. The receptor set was obtained from a human donor in good health. Some libraries in this study had Jurkat cell RNA spiked in. Both conserved end residues are part of each CDR3. D genes are given only for firm matches. Clone size is shown for a subset of rows, as once, few, many or a class of expanded clone.

cdr3_nt: TGTGCCAGCAGTTATGAGGACAGGTCGATTACCGGGGAGCTGTTTTTT; cdr3_aa: CASSYEDRSITGELFF; d_call: TRBD1; v_call: TRBV6-2/TRBV6-3; clone_size: -; j_call: TRBJ2-2
cdr3_nt: TGTGCCAGCAGCGCAGGGTTTCAGGACACTGAAGCTTTCTTT; cdr3_aa: CASSAGFQDTEAFF; d_call: -; v_call: TRBV7-2; clone_size: many; j_call: TRBJ1-1
cdr3_nt: TGCGCCAGCAGCCAAGTTCGGACAGAGAACACTGAAGCTTTCTTT; cdr3_aa: CASSQVRTENTEAFF; d_call: -; v_call: TRBV4-3; clone_size: few; j_call: TRBJ1-1
cdr3_nt: TGTGCCAGCAGTTTTCTTTCCCCTCTGCCGCATAATTCACCCCTCCACTTT; cdr3_aa: CASSFLSPLPHNSPLHF; d_call: -; v_call: TRBV27; clone_size: few; j_call: TRBJ1-6
cdr3_nt: TGTGCCAGCAGCGCCAGAACCGGGACGGCCAAAGAGACCCAGTACTTC; cdr3_aa: CASSARTGTAKETQYF; d_call: -; v_call: TRBV9; clone_size: many; j_call: TRBJ2-5
cdr3_nt: TGTGCCAGCAGCTCTTGGGCGGGAGGGGGGTCCTACAATGAGCAGTTCTTC; cdr3_aa: CASSSWAGGGSYNEQFF; d_call: TRBD2; v_call: TRBV7-2; clone_size: few; j_call: TRBJ2-1
cdr3_nt: TGCAGTGCGACCCGGGACAGGGGGGCCAGCACTGAAGCTTTCTTT; cdr3_aa: CSATRDRGASTEAFF; d_call: TRBD1; v_call: TRBV20-1; clone_size: -; j_call: TRBJ1-1
cdr3_nt: TGTGCCAGCACCTTAGGAGGGCCCGGCTACGAGCAGTACTTC; cdr3_aa: CASTLGGPGYEQYF; d_call: -; v_call: TRBV12-3/TRBV12-4; clone_size: -; j_call: TRBJ2-7
cdr3_nt: TGTGCCAGCAGCCGTACCCCCTTGGACGGGGAGCTGTTTTTT; cdr3_aa: CASSRTPLDGELFF; d_call: -; v_call: TRBV5-4; clone_size: many; j_call: TRBJ2-2
cdr3_nt: TGTGCCAGCAGCTATCGGGGCCAGGGGGCGCAAACTGAAGCTTTCTTT; cdr3_aa: CASSYRGQGAQTEAFF; d_call: TRBD1; v_call: TRBV11-2; clone_size: few; j_call: TRBJ1-1
cdr3_nt: TGTGCCAGCAGCCAGACTTGGGGAGATACGCAGTATTTT; cdr3_aa: CASSQTWGDTQYF; d_call: -; v_call: TRBV5-3; clone_size: -; j_call: TRBJ2-3
cdr3_nt: TGTGCCAGTAGTACCACCGGGACAGGGAACACCGGGGAGCTGTTTTTT; cdr3_aa: CASSTTGTGNTGELFF; d_call: TRBD1; v_call: TRBV19; clone_size: -; j_call: TRBJ2-2
cdr3_nt: TGTGCCAGCAGCCCTCCGACAGGGGAAGGCTCCTACAATGAGCAGTTCTTC; cdr3_aa: CASSPPTGEGSYNEQFF; d_call: TRBD1; v_call: TRBV7-9; clone_size: few; j_call: TRBJ2-1
cdr3_nt: TGCAGCGTTGAAGGGGGGACGGACACTGAAGCTTTCTTT; cdr3_aa: CSVEGGTDTEAFF; d_call: -; v_call: TRBV29-1; clone_size: many; j_call: TRBJ1-1
cdr3_nt: TGTGCCAGCAGCAGGGGGGAAAACACTGAAGCTTTCTTT; cdr3_aa: CASSRGENTEAFF; d_call: TRBD1; v_call: TRBV6-2/TRBV6-3; clone_size: many; j_call: TRBJ1-1
cdr3_nt: TGCAGTGCCGGGGGAGGGGGGTTCTACGAGCAGTACTTC; cdr3_aa: CSAGGGGFYEQYF; d_call: -; v_call: TRBV20-1; clone_size: -; j_call: TRBJ2-7
cdr3_nt: TGCAGTGCTAGTAGTGACAACCAAACCTACGAGCAGTACTTC; cdr3_aa: CSASSDNQTYEQYF; d_call: -; v_call: TRBV20-1; clone_size: few; j_call: TRBJ2-7
cdr3_nt: TGTGCCAGCAGTTTTTTGGGGGCAGGGCAGCCCCAGCATTTT; cdr3_aa: CASSFLGAGQPQHF; d_call: -; v_call: TRBV12-3/TRBV12-4; clone_size: many; j_call: TRBJ1-5